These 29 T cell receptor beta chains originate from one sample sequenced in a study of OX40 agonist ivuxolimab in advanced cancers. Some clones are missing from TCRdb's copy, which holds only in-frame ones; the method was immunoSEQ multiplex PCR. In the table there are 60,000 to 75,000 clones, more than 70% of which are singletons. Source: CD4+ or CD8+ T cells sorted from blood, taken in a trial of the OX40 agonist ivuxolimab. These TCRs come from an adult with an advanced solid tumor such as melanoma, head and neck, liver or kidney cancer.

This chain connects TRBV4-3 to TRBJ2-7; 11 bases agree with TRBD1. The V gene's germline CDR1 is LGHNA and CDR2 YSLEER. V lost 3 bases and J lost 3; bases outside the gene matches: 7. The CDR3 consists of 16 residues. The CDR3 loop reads CASSQDRDRGYYEQYF. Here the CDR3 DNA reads TGCGCCAGCAGCCAGGACCGGGACAGGGGGTACTACGAGCAGTACTTC.

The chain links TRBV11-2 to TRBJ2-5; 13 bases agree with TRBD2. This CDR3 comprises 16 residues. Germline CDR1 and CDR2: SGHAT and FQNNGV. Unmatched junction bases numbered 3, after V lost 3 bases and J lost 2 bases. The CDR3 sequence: CASSFPGLAGQETQYF. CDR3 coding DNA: TGTGCCAGCAGCTTTCCGGGACTAGCGGGGCAAGAGACCCAGTACTTC.

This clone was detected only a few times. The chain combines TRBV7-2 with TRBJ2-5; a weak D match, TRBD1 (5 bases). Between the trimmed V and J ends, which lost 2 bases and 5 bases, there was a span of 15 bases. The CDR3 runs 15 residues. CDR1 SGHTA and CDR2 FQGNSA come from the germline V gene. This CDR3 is CASSLKSAPGETQYF. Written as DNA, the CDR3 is TGTGCCAGCAGCTTAAAGTCGGCTCCAGGGGAGACCCAGTACTTC.

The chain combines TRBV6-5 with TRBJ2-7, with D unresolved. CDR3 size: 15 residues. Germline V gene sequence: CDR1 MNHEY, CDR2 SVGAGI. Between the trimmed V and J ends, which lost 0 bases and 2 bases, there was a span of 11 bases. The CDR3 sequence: CASSYSWTAAYEQYF. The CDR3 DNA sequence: TGTGCCAGCAGTTACTCGTGGACGGCTGCCTACGAGCAGTACTTC.

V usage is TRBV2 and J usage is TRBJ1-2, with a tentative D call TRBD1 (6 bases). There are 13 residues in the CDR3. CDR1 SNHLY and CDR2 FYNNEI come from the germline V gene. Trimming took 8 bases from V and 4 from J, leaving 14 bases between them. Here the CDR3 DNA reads TGTGCCAGCGATAGAAGGGGGATCTATGGCTACACCTTC. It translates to CASDRRGIYGYTF. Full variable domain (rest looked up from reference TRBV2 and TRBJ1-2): EPEVTQTPSHQVTQMGQEVILRCVPISNHLYFYWYRQILGQKVEFLVSFYNNEISEKSEIFDDQFSVERPDGSNFTLKIRSTKLEDSAMYFCASDRRGIYGYTFGSGTRLTVV.

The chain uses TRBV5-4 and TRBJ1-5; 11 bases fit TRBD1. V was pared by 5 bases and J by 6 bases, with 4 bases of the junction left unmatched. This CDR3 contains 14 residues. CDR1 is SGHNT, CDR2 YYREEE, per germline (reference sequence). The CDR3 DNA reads TGTGCCAGCAGTTTCGGGACAGGGGGTCAGCCCCAGCATTTT. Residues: CASSFGTGGQPQHF.

The DNA for the CDR3 is TGTGCCAGCAGCGTAGCTAGCGGGGAATACAATGAGCAGTTCTTC. It yields the protein CASSVASGEYNEQFF. The chain employs TRBV9 and TRBJ2-1; 9 nucleotides agree with TRBD2. Looked up from germline, CDR1 is SGDLS and CDR2 is YYNGEE. Losses at the gene ends were 0 bases for V and 4 bases for J; bases not matched to a gene: 2. The CDR3 loop spans 15 amino acids.

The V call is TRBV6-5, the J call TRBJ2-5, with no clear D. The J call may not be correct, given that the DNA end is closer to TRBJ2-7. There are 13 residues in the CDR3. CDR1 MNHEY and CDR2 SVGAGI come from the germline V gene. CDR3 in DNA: TGTGCCAGCAGTTACGACAAAACCTACGAGCAGTACTTC. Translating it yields CASSYDKTYEQYF.

CDR3 residues: CASSQEVSGAGSNQPQHF. DNA for the CDR3: TGTGCCAGCAGCCAGGAGGTTTCTGGTGCAGGTAGCAATCAGCCCCAGCATTTT. The V call is TRBV7-9, the J call TRBJ1-5, with D uncertain. In germline, CDR1 is SEHNR, CDR2 FQNEAQ (reference sequence). Trimming took off 5 bases at V and 0 bases at J, with 20 bases between the two ends. The CDR3 covers 18 residues.

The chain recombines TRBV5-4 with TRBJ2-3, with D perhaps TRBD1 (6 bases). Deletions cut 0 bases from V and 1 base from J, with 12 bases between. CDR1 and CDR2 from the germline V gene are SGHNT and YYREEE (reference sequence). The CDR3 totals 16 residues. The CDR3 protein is CASSLVGKGGTDTQYF. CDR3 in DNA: TGTGCCAGCAGCTTGGTCGGGAAGGGGGGCACAGATACGCAGTATTTT. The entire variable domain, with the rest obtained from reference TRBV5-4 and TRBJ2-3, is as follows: ETGVTQSPTHLIKTRGQQVTLRCSSQSGHNTVSWYQQALGQGPQFIFQYYREEENGRGNFPPRFSGLQFPNYSSELNVNALELDDSALYLCASSLVGKGGTDTQYFGPGTRLTVL.

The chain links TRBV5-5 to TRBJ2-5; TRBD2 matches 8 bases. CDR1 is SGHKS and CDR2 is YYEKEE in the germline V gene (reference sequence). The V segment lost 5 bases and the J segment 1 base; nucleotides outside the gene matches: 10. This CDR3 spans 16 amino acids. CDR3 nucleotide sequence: TGTGCCAGCAGACGGGGGGGTGCCAGGGCCCAAGAGACCCAGTACTTC. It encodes CASRRGGARAQETQYF.

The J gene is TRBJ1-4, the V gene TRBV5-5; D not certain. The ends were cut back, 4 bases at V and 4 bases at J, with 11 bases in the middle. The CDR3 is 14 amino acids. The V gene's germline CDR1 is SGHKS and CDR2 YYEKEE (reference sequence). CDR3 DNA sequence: TGTGCCAGCAGCCCGGGGATCAATAATGAAAAACTGTTTTTT. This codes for CASSPGINNEKLFF. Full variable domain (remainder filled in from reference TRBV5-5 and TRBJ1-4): DAGVTQSPTHLIKTRGQQVTLRCSPISGHKSVSWYQQVLGQGPQFIFQYYEKEERGRGNFPDRFSARQFPNYSSELNVNALLLGDSALYLCASSPGINNEKLFFGSGTQLSVL.

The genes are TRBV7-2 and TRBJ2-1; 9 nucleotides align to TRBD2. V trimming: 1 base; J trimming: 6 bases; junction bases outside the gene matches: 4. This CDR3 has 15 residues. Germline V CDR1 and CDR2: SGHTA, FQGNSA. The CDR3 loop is CASSLVAGVVNEQFF. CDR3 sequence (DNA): TGTGCCAGCAGCTTAGTAGCGGGAGTTGTCAATGAGCAGTTCTTC.

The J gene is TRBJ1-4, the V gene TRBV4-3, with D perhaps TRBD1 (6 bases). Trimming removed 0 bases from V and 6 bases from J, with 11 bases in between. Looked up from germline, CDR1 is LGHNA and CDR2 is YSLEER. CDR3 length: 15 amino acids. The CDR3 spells CASSQDRGNDEKLFF. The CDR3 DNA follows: TGCGCCAGCAGCCAAGACAGGGGTAATGATGAAAAACTGTTTTTT.

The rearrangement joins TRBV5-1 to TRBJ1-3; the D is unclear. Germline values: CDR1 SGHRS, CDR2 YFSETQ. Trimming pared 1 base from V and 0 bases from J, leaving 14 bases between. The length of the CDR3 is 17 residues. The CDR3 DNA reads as TGCGCCAGCAGCTTGTTCGTGTTTGGAGTCTCTGGAAACACCATATATTTT. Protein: CASSLFVFGVSGNTIYF.

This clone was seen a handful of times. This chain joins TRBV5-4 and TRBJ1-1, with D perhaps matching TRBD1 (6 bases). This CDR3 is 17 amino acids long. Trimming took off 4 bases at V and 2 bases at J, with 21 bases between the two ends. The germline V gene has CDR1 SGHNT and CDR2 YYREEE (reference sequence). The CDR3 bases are TGTGCCAGCAGCACGGGGGAAGGGGAGGGGGTTAACACTGAAGCTTTCTTT. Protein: CASSTGEGEGVNTEAFF.

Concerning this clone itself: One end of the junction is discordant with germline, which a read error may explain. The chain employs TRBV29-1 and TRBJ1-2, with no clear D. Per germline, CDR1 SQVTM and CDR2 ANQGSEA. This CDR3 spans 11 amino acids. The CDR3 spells CSVEDLEAPTF. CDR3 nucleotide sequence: TGCAGCGTTGAAGATTTGGAGGCCCCTACCTTT.

The CDR3 sequence is CASSVRTGGLLAKNIQYF. CDR3 coding DNA: TGTGCCAGCAGTGTCAGGACAGGGGGCTTACTAGCCAAAAACATTCAGTACTTC. The chain is built from TRBV2 and TRBJ2-4, with 11 bases lining up with TRBD1. CDR1 SNHLY and CDR2 FYNNEI come from the germline V gene. After removal of 4 bases from V and 0 bases from J, the junction contained 8 bases not matched to a gene. The CDR3 is 18 residues long.

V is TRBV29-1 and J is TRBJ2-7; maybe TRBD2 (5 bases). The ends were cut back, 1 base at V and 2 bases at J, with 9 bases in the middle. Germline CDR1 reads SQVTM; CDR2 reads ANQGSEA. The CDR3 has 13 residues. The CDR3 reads CSVEGGPTYEQYF. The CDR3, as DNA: TGCAGCGTTGAAGGAGGGCCGACCTACGAGCAGTACTTC.

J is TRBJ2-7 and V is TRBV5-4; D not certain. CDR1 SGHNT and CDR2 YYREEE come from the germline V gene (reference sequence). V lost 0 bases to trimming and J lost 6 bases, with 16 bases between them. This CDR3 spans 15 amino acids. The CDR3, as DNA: TGTGCCAGCAGCTTGGACCGTCTGACGGTGGCCGAGCAGTACTTC. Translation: CASSLDRLTVAEQYF.

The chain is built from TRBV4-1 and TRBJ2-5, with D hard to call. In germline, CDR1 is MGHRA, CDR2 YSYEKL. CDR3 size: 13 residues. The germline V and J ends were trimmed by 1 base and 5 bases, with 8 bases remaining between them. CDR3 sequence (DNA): TGCGCCAGCAGCCAAGGGCTGTGGGAGACCCAGTACTTC. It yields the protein CASSQGLWETQYF.

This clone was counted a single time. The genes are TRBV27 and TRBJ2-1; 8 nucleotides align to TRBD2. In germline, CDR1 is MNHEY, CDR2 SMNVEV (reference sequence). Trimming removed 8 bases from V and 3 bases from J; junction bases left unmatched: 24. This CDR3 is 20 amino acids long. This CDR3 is CASGSDTGTRRIKDYNEQFF. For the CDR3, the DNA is TGTGCCAGCGGGTCCGATACCGGGACTAGGAGGATTAAAGACTACAATGAGCAGTTCTTC.

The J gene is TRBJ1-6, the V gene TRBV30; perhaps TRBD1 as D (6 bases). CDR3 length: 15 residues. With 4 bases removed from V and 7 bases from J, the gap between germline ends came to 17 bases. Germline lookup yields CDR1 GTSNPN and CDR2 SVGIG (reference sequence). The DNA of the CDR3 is TGTGCCTGGAACTCTCCACAGGGAGGGAATTCACCCCTCCACTTT. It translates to CAWNSPQGGNSPLHF.

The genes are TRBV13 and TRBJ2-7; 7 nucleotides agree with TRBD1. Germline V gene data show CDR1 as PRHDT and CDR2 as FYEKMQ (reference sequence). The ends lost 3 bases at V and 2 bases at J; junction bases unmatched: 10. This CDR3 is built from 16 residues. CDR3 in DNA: TGTGCCAGCAGCTTGCGACAGGGCTCATCACCCTACGAGCAGTACTTC. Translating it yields CASSLRQGSSPYEQYF.

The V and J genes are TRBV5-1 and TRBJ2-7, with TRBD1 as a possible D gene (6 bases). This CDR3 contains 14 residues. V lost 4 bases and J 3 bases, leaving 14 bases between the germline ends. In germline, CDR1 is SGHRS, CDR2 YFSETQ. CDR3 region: CASSPRTESYEQYF. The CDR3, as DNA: TGCGCCAGCAGCCCTAGGACAGAAAGCTACGAGCAGTACTTC. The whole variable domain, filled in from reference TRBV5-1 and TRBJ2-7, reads KAGVTQTPRYLIKTRGQQVTLSCSPISGHRSVSWYQQTPGQGLQFLFEYFSETQRNKGNFPGRFSGRQFSNSRSEMNVSTLELGDSALYLCASSPRTESYEQYFGPGTRLTVT.

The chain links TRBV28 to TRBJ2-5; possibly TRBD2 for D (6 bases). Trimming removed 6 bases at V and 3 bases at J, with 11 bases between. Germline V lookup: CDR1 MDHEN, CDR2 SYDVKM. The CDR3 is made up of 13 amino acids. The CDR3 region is CASRPWGEETQYF. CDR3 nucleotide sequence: TGTGCCAGCAGGCCTTGGGGGGAAGAGACCCAGTACTTC.

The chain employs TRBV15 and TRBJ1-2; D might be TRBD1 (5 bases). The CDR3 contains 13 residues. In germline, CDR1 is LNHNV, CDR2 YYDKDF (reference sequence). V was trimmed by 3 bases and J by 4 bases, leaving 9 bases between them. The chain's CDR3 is CATSRGTLYGYTF. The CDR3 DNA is TGTGCCACCAGCAGGGGGACCCTCTATGGCTACACCTTC. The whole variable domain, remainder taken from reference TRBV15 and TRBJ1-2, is DAMVIQNPRYQVTQFGKPVTLSCSQTLNHNVMYWYQQKSSQAPKLLFHYYDKDFNNEADTPDNFQSRRPNTSFCFLDIRSPGLGDTAMYLCATSRGTLYGYTFGSGTRLTVV.

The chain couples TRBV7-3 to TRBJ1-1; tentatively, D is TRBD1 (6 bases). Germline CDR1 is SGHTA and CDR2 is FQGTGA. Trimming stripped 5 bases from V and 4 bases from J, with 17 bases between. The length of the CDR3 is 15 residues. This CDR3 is CASSPAGGQGTEAFF. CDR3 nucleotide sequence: TGTGCCAGCAGCCCGGCGGGGGGGCAAGGCACTGAAGCTTTCTTT.

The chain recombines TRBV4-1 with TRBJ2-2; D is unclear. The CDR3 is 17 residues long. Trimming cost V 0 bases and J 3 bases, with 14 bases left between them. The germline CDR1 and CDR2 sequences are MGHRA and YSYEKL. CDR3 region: CASSQEPRAIYTGELFF. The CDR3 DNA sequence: TGCGCCAGCAGCCAAGAACCTCGCGCGATATACACCGGGGAGCTGTTTTTT.